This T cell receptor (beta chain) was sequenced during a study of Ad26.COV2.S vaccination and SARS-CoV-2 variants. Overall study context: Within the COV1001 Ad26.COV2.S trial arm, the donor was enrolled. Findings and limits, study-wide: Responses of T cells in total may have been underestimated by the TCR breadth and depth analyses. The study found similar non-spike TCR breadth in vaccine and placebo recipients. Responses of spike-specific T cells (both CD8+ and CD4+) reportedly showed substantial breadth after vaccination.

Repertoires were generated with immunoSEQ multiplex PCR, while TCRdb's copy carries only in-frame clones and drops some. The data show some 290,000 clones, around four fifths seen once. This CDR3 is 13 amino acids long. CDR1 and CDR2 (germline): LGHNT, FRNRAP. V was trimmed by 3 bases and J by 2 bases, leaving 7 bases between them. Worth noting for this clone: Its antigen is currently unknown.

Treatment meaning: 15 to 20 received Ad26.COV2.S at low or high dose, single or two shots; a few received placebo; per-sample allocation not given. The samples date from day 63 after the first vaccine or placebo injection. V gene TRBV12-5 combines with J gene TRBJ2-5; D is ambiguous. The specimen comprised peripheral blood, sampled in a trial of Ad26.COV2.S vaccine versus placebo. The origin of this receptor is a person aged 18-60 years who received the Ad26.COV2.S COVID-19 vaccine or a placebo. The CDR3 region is CASGLGQQETQYF. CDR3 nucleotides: TGTGCTAGTGGTTTAGGTCAGCAAGAGACCCAGTACTTC.